Below, 10 T cell receptor beta chains from the same sample are listed, as sequenced in a study of Tregs in tolerant kidney transplant recipients. Sequenced by immunoSEQ multiplex PCR; TCRdb stores in-frame clones only, minus some. Here the sample spans about 94,000 clones, 93% being singletons. The source material was CD4+ T cells from blood, sampled before the transplant. Receptors were obtained from a human donor who received a combined kidney and bone marrow transplant.

The CDR3 here is CASSMFPGRQETQYF. The CDR3 coding sequence is TGTGCCAGTAGTATGTTTCCAGGGAGGCAAGAGACCCAGTACTTC. The chain combines TRBV19 with TRBJ2-5; possible D gene TRBD2, 6 bases. The CDR3 loop spans 15 amino acids. With 3 bases removed from V and 2 bases from J, the gap between germline ends came to 13 bases. Germline lookup yields CDR1 LNHDA and CDR2 SQIVND (reference sequence).

CDR3 sequence (DNA): TGTGCCAGCAGCTTACAGGGACTAGCGGGAGAGGCGCAGTATTTT. It specifies CASSLQGLAGEAQYF. This sequence joins TRBV11-2 and TRBJ2-3; 14 positions match TRBD2. From germline, CDR1 is SGHAT and CDR2 FQNNGV. Trimming removed 2 bases from V and 10 bases from J; junction bases left unmatched: 5. The CDR3 runs to 15 residues.

The chain joins TRBV7-7 to TRBJ2-7; D gene uncertain. This CDR3 has 12 amino acids. Trimming removed 1 base at V and 3 bases at J, with 4 bases between. CDR1 is SSHAT and CDR2 is FNYEAQ in the germline V gene (reference sequence). The CDR3 spells CASSLVRYEQYF. The DNA of the CDR3 is TGTGCCAGCAGCTTAGTTCGCTACGAGCAGTACTTC. Full variable domain (missing parts from reference TRBV7-7 and TRBJ2-7): GAGVSQSPRYKVTKRGQDVTLRCDPISSHATLYWYQQALGQGPEFLTYFNYEAQPDKSGLPSDRFSAERPEGSISTLTIQRTEQRDSAMYRCASSLVRYEQYFGPGTRLTVT.

This clone was observed a single time. V is TRBV2 and J is TRBJ2-5; 7 bases are a match to TRBD2. J lost 4 bases, V lost 11 bases, and 7 bases had no gene match. The CDR3 contains 12 residues. Germline V CDR1 and CDR2: SNHLY, FYNNEI. For the CDR3, the DNA is TGTGCCGGGGAGCGGGAAGGAGAGACCCAGTACTTC. Protein: CAGEREGETQYF.

CDR3 region: CASSRGYEQFF. The CDR3 region has the DNA TGTGCCAGCAGTAGGGGATATGAGCAGTTCTTC. The V call is TRBV11-3, the J call TRBJ2-1; weak D call: TRBD1 (5 bases). CDR1 SGHNT and CDR2 YENEEA come from the germline V gene. This CDR3 contains 11 residues. The germline V and J ends were trimmed by 6 bases and 8 bases, with 8 bases remaining between them. The entire variable domain, with the rest obtained from reference TRBV11-3 and TRBJ2-1, is as follows: EAGVVQSPRYKIIEKKQPVAFWCNPISGHNTLYWYLQNLGQGPELLIRYENEEAVDDSQLPKDRFSAERLKGVDSTLKIQPAELGDSAVYLCASSRGYEQFFGPGTRLTVL.

This chain connects TRBV6-1 to TRBJ2-5; D uncertain. The CDR3 runs to 15 residues. V dropped 4 bases and J dropped 0 bases, with 12 bases sitting between them. Germline lookup yields CDR1 MNHNS and CDR2 SASEGT. CDR3 region: CASSGSPGYQETQYF. As DNA, the CDR3 is TGTGCCAGCAGTGGCTCGCCCGGGTACCAAGAGACCCAGTACTTC.

The V gene is TRBV7-9, the J gene TRBJ1-1; 8 bases are a match to TRBD1. The V and J ends lost 4 bases and 3 bases, in that order; junction bases with no gene match: 7. The CDR3 is 15 amino acids. Germline lookup yields CDR1 SEHNR and CDR2 FQNEAQ (reference sequence). This CDR3 is CASSSYRGQDTEAFF. The DNA of the CDR3 is TGTGCCAGCAGCTCTTACAGGGGACAGGACACTGAAGCTTTCTTT.

The chain carries TRBV30 and TRBJ1-3, with D possibly TRBD1 on 5 matching bases. V was cut by 3 bases and J by 4 bases, with 16 bases left in between. Germline-derived CDR1 and CDR2 are GTSNPN and SVGIG (reference sequence). This CDR3 has 15 residues. The CDR3 nucleotides read TGTGCCTGGAGGTTGGACATGGTGGGAGGAAACACCATATATTTT. It translates to CAWRLDMVGGNTIYF.

The chain couples TRBV7-8 to TRBJ1-4, with D perhaps TRBD1 (6 bases). The germline V gene has CDR1 SGHVS and CDR2 FQNEAQ. The CDR3 consists of 16 residues. The V gene lost 5 bases and the J gene lost 1 base, with 14 bases spanning the gap. In DNA, the CDR3 is TGTGCCAGCAGCAAGGGGGGGGGCCGAACTAATGAAAAACTGTTTTTT. It is translated as CASSKGGGRTNEKLFF.

The chain links TRBV7-3 to TRBJ2-3, with 11 bases that match TRBD2. The CDR3 runs to 16 residues. Losses at the gene ends were 5 bases for V and 1 base for J; bases not matched to a gene: 5. Germline CDR1 and CDR2: SGHTA and FQGTGA. CDR3 nucleotide sequence: TGTGCCAGCAGCCATCTAGCGGGGGGCCGCACAGATACGCAGTATTTT. Its translation is CASSHLAGGRTDTQYF.